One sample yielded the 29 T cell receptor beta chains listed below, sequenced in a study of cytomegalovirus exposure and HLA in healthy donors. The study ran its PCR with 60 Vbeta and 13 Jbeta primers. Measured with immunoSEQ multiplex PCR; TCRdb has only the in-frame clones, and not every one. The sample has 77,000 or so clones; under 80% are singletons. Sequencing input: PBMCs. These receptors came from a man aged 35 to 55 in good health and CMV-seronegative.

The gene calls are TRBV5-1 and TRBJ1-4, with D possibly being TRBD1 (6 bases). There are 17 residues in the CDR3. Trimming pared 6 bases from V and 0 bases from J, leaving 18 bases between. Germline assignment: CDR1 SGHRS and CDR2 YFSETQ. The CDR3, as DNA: TGCGCCAGCACCATACAGCCACAGGGAGCAACTAATGAAAAACTGTTTTTT. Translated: CASTIQPQGATNEKLFF.

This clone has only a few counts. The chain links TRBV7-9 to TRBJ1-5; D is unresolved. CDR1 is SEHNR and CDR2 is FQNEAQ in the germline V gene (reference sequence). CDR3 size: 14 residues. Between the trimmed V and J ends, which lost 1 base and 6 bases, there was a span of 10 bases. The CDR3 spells CASSLGGFGQPQHF. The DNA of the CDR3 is TGTGCCAGCAGCTTAGGAGGCTTCGGTCAGCCCCAGCATTTT.

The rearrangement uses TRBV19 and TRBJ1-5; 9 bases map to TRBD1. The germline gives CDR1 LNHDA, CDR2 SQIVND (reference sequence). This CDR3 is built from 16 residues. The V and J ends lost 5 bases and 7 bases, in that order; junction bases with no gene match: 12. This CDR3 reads CASSLIRDRERQPQHF. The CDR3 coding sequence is TGTGCCAGTAGTCTCATCCGGGACAGGGAGAGGCAGCCCCAGCATTTT.

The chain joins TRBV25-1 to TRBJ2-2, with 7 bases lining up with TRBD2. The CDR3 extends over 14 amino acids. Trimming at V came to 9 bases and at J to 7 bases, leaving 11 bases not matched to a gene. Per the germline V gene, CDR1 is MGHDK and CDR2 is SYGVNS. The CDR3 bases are TGTGCCAGGACGATGGGGGAGGGTCGCGGGGAGCTGTTTTTT. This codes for CARTMGEGRGELFF.

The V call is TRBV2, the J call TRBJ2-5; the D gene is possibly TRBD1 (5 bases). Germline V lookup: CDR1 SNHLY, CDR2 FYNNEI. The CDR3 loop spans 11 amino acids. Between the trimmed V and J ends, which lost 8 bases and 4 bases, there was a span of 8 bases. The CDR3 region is CASDRTETQYF. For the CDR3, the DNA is TGTGCCAGCGACAGAACAGAGACCCAGTACTTC.

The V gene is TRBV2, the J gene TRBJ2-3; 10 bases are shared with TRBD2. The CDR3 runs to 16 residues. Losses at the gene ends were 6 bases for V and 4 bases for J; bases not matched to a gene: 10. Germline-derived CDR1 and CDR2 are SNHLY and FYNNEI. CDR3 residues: CASSDTSGEGADTQYF. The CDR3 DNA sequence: TGTGCCAGCAGCGATACTAGCGGGGAGGGCGCAGATACGCAGTATTTT.

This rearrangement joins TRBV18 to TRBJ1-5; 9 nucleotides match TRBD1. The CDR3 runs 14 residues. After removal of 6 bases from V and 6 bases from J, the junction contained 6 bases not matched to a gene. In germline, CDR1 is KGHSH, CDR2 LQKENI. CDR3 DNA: TGTGCCAGCTCGCCGGACAGGGGAAGTCAGCCCCAGCATTTT. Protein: CASSPDRGSQPQHF.

The CDR3, as DNA: TGTGCCAGCAGTTACTCGACAGGGGATGGCTACACCTTC. The encoded protein is CASSYSTGDGYTF. J is TRBJ1-2 and V is TRBV6-6; the match to TRBD1 covers 8 bases. CDR1 is MNHNY, CDR2 SVGAGI, per germline (reference sequence). The CDR3 is 13 amino acids. J was trimmed by 6 bases and V by 0 bases; bases with no gene match: 0.

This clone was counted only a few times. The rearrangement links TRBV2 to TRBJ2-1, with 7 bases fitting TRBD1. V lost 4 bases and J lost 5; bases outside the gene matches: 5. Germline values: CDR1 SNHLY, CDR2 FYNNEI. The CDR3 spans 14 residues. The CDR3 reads CASSGRTGNNEQFF. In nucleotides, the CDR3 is TGTGCCAGCAGTGGCCGGACAGGAAACAATGAGCAGTTCTTC.

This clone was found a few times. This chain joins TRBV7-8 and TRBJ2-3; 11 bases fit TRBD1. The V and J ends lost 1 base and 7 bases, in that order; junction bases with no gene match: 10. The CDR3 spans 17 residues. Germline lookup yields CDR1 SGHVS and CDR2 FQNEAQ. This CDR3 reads CASSLGTGGRSFNTQYF. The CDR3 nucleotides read TGTGCCAGCAGCTTAGGGACAGGGGGCCGTTCCTTCAATACGCAGTATTTT.

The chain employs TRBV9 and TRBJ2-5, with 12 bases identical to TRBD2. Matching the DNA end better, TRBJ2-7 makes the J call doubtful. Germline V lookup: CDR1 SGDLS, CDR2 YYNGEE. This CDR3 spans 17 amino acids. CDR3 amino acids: CASSAYATSGSSYEQYF. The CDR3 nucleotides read TGTGCCAGCAGCGCGTACGCGACTAGCGGGAGCTCCTACGAGCAGTACTTC.

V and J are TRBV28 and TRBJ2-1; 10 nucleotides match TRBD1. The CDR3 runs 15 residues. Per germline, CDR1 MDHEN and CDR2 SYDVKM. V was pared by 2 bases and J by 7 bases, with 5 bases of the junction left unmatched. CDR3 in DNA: TGTGCCAGCAGTTTACAGGGACAGGGGATGAATGAGCAGTTCTTC. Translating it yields CASSLQGQGMNEQFF.

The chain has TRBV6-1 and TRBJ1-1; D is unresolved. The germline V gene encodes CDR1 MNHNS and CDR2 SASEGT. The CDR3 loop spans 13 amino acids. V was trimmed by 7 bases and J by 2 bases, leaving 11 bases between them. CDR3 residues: CASKSQPNTEAFF. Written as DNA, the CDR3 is TGTGCCAGCAAGTCACAGCCAAACACTGAAGCTTTCTTT.

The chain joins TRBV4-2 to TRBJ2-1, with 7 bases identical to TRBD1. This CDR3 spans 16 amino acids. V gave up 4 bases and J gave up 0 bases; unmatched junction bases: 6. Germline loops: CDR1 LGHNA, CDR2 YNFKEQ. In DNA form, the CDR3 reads TGTGCCAGCAGCCGAGACCCAGGGGGCTCCTACAATGAGCAGTTCTTC. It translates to CASSRDPGGSYNEQFF.

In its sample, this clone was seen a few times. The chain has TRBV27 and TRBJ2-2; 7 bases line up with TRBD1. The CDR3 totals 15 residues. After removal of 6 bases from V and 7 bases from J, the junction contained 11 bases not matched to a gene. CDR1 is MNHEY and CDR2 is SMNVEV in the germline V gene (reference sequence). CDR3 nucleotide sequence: TGTGCCAGCAGATCCGACAGGGATGAAGACGGGGAGCTGTTTTTT. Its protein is CASRSDRDEDGELFF.

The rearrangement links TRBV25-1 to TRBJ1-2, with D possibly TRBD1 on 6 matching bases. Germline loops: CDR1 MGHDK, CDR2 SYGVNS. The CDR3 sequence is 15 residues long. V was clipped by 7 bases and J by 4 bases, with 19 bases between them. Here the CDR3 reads CASTDRTADAYGYTF. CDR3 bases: TGTGCCAGCACTGATAGGACAGCGGACGCCTATGGCTACACCTTC.

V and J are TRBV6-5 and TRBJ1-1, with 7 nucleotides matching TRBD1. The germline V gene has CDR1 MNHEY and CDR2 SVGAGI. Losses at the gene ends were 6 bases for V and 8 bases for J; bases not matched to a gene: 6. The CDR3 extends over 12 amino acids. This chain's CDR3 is CASRSWTGEAFF. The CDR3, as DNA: TGTGCCAGCAGATCATGGACAGGAGAAGCTTTCTTT.

The CDR3 loop reads CASSPGDLGNEQYF. CDR3 DNA sequence: TGCGCCAGCAGCCCAGGGGATCTCGGGAACGAGCAGTACTTC. The chain carries TRBV4-1 and TRBJ2-7; perhaps TRBD1 as D (6 bases). The V end lost 4 bases, the J end lost 5 bases, and 15 bases lay between the germline ends. CDR3 size: 14 residues. Per the germline V gene, CDR1 is MGHRA and CDR2 is YSYEKL.

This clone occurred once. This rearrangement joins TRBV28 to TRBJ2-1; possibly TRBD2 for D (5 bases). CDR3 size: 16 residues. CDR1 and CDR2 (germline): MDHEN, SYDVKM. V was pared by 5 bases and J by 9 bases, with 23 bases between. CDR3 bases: TGTGCCAGCAGTATCCCAGGCGGGCGGAATATAGGTGAGCAGTTCTTC. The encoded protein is CASSIPGGRNIGEQFF.

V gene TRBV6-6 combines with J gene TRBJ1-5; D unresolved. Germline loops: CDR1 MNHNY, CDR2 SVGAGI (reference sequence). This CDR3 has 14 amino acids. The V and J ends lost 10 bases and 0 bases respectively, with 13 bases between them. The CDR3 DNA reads TGTGCCACAGACCCGGGATTTAGCAATCAGCCCCAGCATTTT. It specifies CATDPGFSNQPQHF.

CDR3 amino acids: CASSRSQGSNQPQHF. The CDR3 DNA reads TGTGCCAGCAGCAGATCCCAGGGGAGCAATCAGCCCCAGCATTTT. The gene calls are TRBV21-1 and TRBJ1-5; the DNA was not used to check the table's D call, TRBD1. TRBV21-1 is an annotated pseudogene. CDR3 length equals 15 residues.

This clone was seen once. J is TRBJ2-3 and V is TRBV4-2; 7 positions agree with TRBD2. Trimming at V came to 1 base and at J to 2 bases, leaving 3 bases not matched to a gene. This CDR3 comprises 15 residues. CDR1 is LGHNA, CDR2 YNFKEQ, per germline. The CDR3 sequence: CASSQGAGDTDTQYF. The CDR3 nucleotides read TGTGCCAGCAGCCAAGGGGCGGGAGACACAGATACGCAGTATTTT.

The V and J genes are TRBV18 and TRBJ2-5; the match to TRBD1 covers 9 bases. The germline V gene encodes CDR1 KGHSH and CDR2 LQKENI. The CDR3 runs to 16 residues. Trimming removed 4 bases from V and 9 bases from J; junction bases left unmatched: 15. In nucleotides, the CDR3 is TGTGCCAGCTCACAGCCGGGACAGGGAGCCACACGGGCCCAGTACTTC. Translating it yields CASSQPGQGATRAQYF.

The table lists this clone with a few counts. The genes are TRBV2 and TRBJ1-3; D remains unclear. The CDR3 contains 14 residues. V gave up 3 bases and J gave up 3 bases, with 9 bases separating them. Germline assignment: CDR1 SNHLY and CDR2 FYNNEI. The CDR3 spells CASSDLSGGNTIYF. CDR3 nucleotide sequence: TGTGCCAGCAGTGACCTCTCAGGTGGAAACACCATATATTTT.

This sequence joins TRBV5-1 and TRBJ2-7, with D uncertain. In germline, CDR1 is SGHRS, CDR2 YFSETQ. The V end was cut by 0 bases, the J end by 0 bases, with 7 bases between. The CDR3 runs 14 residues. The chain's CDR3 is CASSLDGSSYEQYF. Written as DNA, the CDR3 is TGCGCCAGCAGCTTGGATGGCAGCTCCTACGAGCAGTACTTC.

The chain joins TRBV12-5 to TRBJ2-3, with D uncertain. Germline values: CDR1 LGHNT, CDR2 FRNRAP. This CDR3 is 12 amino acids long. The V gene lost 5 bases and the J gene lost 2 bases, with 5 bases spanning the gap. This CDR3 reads CASGPITDTQYF. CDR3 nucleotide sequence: TGTGCTAGTGGTCCAATCACAGATACGCAGTATTTT.

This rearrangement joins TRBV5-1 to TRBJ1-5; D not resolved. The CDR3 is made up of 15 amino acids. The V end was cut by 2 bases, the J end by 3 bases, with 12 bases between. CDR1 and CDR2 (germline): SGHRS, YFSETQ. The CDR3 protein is CASSLSGITNQPQHF. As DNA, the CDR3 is TGCGCCAGCAGCTTAAGCGGAATTACCAATCAGCCCCAGCATTTT.

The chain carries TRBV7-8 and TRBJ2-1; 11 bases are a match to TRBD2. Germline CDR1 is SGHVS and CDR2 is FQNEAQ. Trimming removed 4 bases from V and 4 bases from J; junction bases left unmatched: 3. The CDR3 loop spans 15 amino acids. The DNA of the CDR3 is TGTGCCAGCAGCTCCGGGACTAGCGGTTACAATGAGCAGTTCTTC. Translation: CASSSGTSGYNEQFF.

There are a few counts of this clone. In DNA, the CDR3 is TGTGCCAGTATCTCGGACAGGGAAGGGTACGAGCAGTACTTC. Translation gives CASISDREGYEQYF. The chain combines TRBV19 with TRBJ2-7; 8 bases are a match to TRBD1. The CDR3 runs 14 residues. Per germline, CDR1 LNHDA and CDR2 SQIVND (reference sequence). The ends lost 7 bases at V and 4 bases at J; junction bases unmatched: 9.